The 14 T cell receptor beta chains in this list originate from one sample, sequenced in a study of shared clonotypes between healthy human individuals. Assay: immunoSEQ multiplex PCR; the TCRdb copy retains only in-frame clones and omits some. Altogether 550,000 to 750,000 clones are present, roughly 95% being singletons, with the ten largest covering about 0.11%. CD45RO negativity and positive selection for CCR7 defined naive CD8 cells, a population that excluded terminally differentiated effector memory CD45RA+ cells. The specimen was naive CD8+ T cells sorted from blood. All receptors come from a woman in her 30s in good health.

V is TRBV28 and J is TRBJ2-5; D assignment may be TRBD1 or TRBD2 (5 bases each). Trimming cost V 3 bases and J 10 bases, with 18 bases left between them. CDR1 and CDR2 from the germline V gene are MDHEN and SYDVKM. This CDR3 comprises 14 residues. Written as DNA, the CDR3 is TGTGCCAGCAGTTTTAGCGAGGGGACCGGTGGCCAGTACTTC. Protein: CASSFSEGTGGQYF. Supplemented by reference TRBV28 and TRBJ2-5, the full variable domain reads DVKVTQSSRYLVKRTGEKVFLECVQDMDHENMFWYRQDPGLGLRLIYFSYDVKMKEKGDIPEGYSVSREKKERFSLILESASTNQTSMYLCASSFSEGTGGQYFGPGTRLLVL.

This sequence joins TRBV27 and TRBJ2-5; tentative D call: TRBD1 (5 bases). In germline, CDR1 is MNHEY, CDR2 SMNVEV (reference sequence). The CDR3 covers 16 residues. The V gene lost 0 bases and the J gene lost 2 bases, with 13 bases spanning the gap. The DNA of the CDR3 is TGTGCCAGCAGTTTATCTAGGGGAAGTGGGCAAGAGACCCAGTACTTC. This encodes CASSLSRGSGQETQYF.

This clone appeared a single time. The chain combines TRBV4-1 with TRBJ2-1; 10 positions agree with TRBD2. Per the germline V gene, CDR1 is MGHRA and CDR2 is YSYEKL. V gave up 1 base and J gave up 4 bases; unmatched junction bases: 4. The CDR3 runs to 16 residues. CDR3 coding DNA: TGCGCCAGCAGCCAAGCCACTAGCGGGATTTACAATGAGCAGTTCTTC. Protein product: CASSQATSGIYNEQFF.

V usage is TRBV6-7 and J usage is TRBJ2-3; TRBD1 matches 7 bases. TRBV6-7 is filed as an ORF, its function uncertain. The CDR3 spans 20 residues. The ends lost 0 bases at V and 3 bases at J; junction bases unmatched: 18. CDR3 DNA: TGTGCCAGCAGTTACTCGGGTCACTGGGACCGACAGGGTGGGACAGATACGCAGTATTTT. Its protein is CASSYSGHWDRQGGTDTQYF.

The chain is built from TRBV30 and TRBJ1-6, with TRBD1 matching 7 bases. CDR3 size: 15 residues. Per the germline V gene, CDR1 is GTSNPN and CDR2 is SVGIG (reference sequence). The J segment lost 7 bases and the V segment lost 2 bases, leaving 8 bases of the junction unmatched. DNA of the CDR3: TGTGCCTGGAGTCTTCGAAGGGGGCTAAATTCACCCCTCCACTTT. Translating gives CAWSLRRGLNSPLHF.

This chain links TRBV5-4 with TRBJ2-2; D remains ambiguous. Germline CDR1 is SGHNT and CDR2 is YYREEE (reference sequence). Between the trimmed V and J ends, which lost 3 bases and 6 bases, there was a span of 12 bases. The CDR3 extends over 14 amino acids. The CDR3, as DNA: TGTGCCAGCAGCTCTTTAAGTGGAGCCGGGGAGCTGTTTTTT. It translates to CASSSLSGAGELFF.

This sequence joins TRBV5-6 and TRBJ1-1; 8 bases fit TRBD1. The CDR3 is 16 residues long. The germline V gene has CDR1 SGHDT and CDR2 YYEEEE. After removal of 6 bases from V and 2 bases from J, the junction contained 12 bases not matched to a gene. Written as DNA, the CDR3 is TGTGCCAGCACTGTGGACAGGGAGGGGGTCAACACTGAAGCTTTCTTT. This codes for CASTVDREGVNTEAFF.

The chain uses TRBV10-3 and TRBJ2-5; D may be TRBD1 (5 bases). V was cut by 3 bases and J by 2 bases, with 7 bases left in between. The CDR3 has 13 amino acids. Germline V gives CDR1 ENHRY, CDR2 SYGVKD. CDR3 protein: CAISDDSQETQYF. CDR3 nucleotides: TGTGCCATCAGTGACGACAGTCAAGAGACCCAGTACTTC.

The chain couples TRBV19 to TRBJ1-1; 9 bases fit TRBD1. In germline, CDR1 is LNHDA, CDR2 SQIVND (reference sequence). Germline trimming cut 1 base from V and 7 bases from J; bases unmatched to any gene: 4. The CDR3 is 14 amino acids. DNA of the CDR3: TGTGCCAGTAGTATAGTGGGACAGGGAGGTGAAGCTTTCTTT. It yields the protein CASSIVGQGGEAFF. Drawing the rest from reference TRBV19 and TRBJ1-1, the complete variable domain is DGGITQSPKYLFRKEGQNVTLSCEQNLNHDAMYWYRQDPGQGLRLIYYSQIVNDFQKGDIAEGYSVSREKKESFPLTVTSAQKNPTAFYLCASSIVGQGGEAFFGQGTRLTVV.

This chain links TRBV7-9 with TRBJ2-7; TRBD1 is a possible D gene (6 bases). V dropped 5 bases and J dropped 5 bases, with 10 bases sitting between them. Germline V CDR1 and CDR2: SEHNR, FQNEAQ (reference sequence). CDR3 size: 12 residues. The CDR3 is CASSIQGHEQYF. The CDR3 coding sequence is TGTGCCAGCAGCATACAGGGACACGAGCAGTACTTC.

The chain has TRBV27 and TRBJ1-1; D call uncertain. The CDR3 is 12 residues long. The V end was cut by 3 bases, the J end by 10 bases, with 12 bases between. Germline lookup yields CDR1 MNHEY and CDR2 SMNVEV (reference sequence). This chain's CDR3 is CASSFPGLGAFF. The CDR3 DNA sequence: TGTGCCAGCAGTTTCCCCGGGCTGGGAGCTTTCTTT.

The chain employs TRBV7-2 and TRBJ2-7; 16 bases agree with TRBD2. With 8 bases clipped from V and 2 bases from J, the junction kept 9 bases outside the gene matches. The CDR3 has 17 residues. Germline lookup yields CDR1 SGHTA and CDR2 FQGNSA. CDR3 residues: CASDDRGLAGGTYEQYF. CDR3 nucleotides: TGTGCCAGCGACGACAGGGGACTAGCGGGAGGGACCTACGAGCAGTACTTC.

The CDR3 loop reads CASSQNRDGYEQYF. Written as DNA, the CDR3 is TGCGCCAGCAGCCAAAACCGGGACGGCTACGAGCAGTACTTC. V usage is TRBV4-1 and J usage is TRBJ2-5; D may correspond to TRBD1 or TRBD2 (5 bases each). TRBJ2-7 explains the end of the DNA better; the J call may be wrong. This CDR3 is built from 14 residues. CDR1 is MGHRA, CDR2 YSYEKL, per germline.

The chain is built from TRBV11-2 and TRBJ1-5; D might be TRBD1 (5 bases). Trimming stripped 2 bases from V and 5 bases from J, with 7 bases between. The CDR3 length is 13 residues. In germline, CDR1 is SGHAT, CDR2 FQNNGV. The CDR3, as DNA: TGTGCCAGCAGCTTATGGGGGGATCAGCCCCAGCATTTT. Protein product: CASSLWGDQPQHF.